This T cell receptor (beta chain) was recovered during a study of monozygotic twins with inflammatory bowel disease. Concerning this clonotype itself: Its antigen is currently unknown.

Study-wide points: Patient repertoires may have gained variability from differing immunosuppressive treatments. Among IBD patients, fewer clonotypes were shared with others than among healthy twins, especially with disease activity.

The authors made each sample's cDNA in eight separate reactions. Following a re-call of the 5' RACE reads, TCRdb has one entry per CDR3 protein and lacks DNA. The sample has 400,000 to 500,000 distinct CDR3 sequences. The source of this sequence is a human donor with ulcerative colitis or Crohn's disease, or a healthy co-twin of an affected twin (not recorded which). Sample: blood.

The CDR3 region is CASSVGAWGPAFF. The chain has TRBV5-6 and TRBJ1-1. Germline CDR1 is SGHDT and CDR2 is YYEEEE. The length of the CDR3 is 13 residues.